This T cell receptor (beta chain) was sequenced during a study of glioma-infiltrating T cells after dendritic cell vaccination. The time point: after dendritic cell vaccination, including at tumor progression/relapse. TCRB CDR3 was amplified from 2 ug genomic DNA or less. TCRdb's table, derived via immunoSEQ multiplex PCR, lists solely in-frame clones and lacks some. The top ten hold over 2% of the sample, which has 90,000 or so clones, approximately 78% seen once. The sample here was blood, taken after dendritic cell vaccination. The TCR sequence derives from a human donor with glioblastoma.

In nucleotides, the CDR3 is TGTGCCAGCAGGTACGAGACAGGGCCTGGGGCCAACGTCCTGACTTTC. Its translation: CASRYETGPGANVLTF. This chain uses TRBV2 with TRBJ2-6, with 7 bases lining up with TRBD1. V dropped 6 bases and J dropped 2; count of bases not matched to a gene: 7. Germline V gene data show CDR1 as SNHLY and CDR2 as FYNNEI. The CDR3 extends over 16 amino acids.